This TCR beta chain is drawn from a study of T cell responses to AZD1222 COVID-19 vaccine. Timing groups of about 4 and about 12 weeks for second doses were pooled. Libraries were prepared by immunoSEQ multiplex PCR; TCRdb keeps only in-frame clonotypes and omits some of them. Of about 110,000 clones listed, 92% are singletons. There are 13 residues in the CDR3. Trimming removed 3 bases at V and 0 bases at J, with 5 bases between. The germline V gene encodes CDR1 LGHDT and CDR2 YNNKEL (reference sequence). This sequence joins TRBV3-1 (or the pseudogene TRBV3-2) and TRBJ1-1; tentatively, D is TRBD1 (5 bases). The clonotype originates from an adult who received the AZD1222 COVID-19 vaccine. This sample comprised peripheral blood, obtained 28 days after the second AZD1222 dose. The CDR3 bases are TGTGCCAGCAGCCAGACAGTGAACACTGAAGCTTTCTTT. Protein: CASSQTVNTEAFF.